This T cell receptor (beta chain) stems from a study of T cell changes during pregnancy in multiple sclerosis. CDR3 length: 11 residues. Losses at the gene ends were 6 bases for V and 12 bases for J; bases not matched to a gene: 7. Germline values: CDR1 SGHDT, CDR2 YYEEEE. The data were produced by immunoSEQ multiplex PCR, yet TCRdb's version contains in-frame clones alone and is incomplete. The data show approximately 71,000 clones, 92% seen once. The gene calls are TRBV5-6 and TRBJ1-2; TRBD1 aligns across 8 bases. The sequenced sample was peripheral blood, obtained in the second trimester of pregnancy. The TCR sequence derives from a female donor with multiple sclerosis, enrolled in a pregnancy study. The CDR3 DNA follows: TGTGCCAGCACTCAGGGGGCCACGGACACCTTC. It encodes CASTQGATDTF.